This TCR beta chain stems from a study of PD-L1 blockade in urothelial cancer. Looking at the study overall: Analysis of blood occurred 3 weeks (second dose) and 6 weeks after treatment start. Blood samples had a median of about 140,000 T cells, roughly 84,000 unique TCRs, and clonality 0.08 to 0.09.

Time point indicated: peripheral blood 6 weeks after treatment start. All patients carried locally advanced or metastatic urothelial carcinoma. CDR3 size: 14 residues. Deletions cut 6 bases from V and 2 bases from J, with 11 bases between. CDR1 is MDHEN, CDR2 SYDVKM, per germline. Libraries were prepared by immunoSEQ multiplex PCR; TCRdb keeps only in-frame clonotypes and omits some of them. The data show 60,000 to 80,000 clones, around nine tenths seen once. The chain recombines TRBV28 with TRBJ1-5; a possible D gene is TRBD1 (5 bases). This sequence originates from a man aged 55 to 70 with urothelial cancer. This specimen was PBMCs, taken around atezolizumab (anti-PD-L1) treatment. Written as DNA, the CDR3 is TGTGCCAGCAGCTTCAGGGCTGGCAATCAGCCCCAGCATTTT. This encodes CASSFRAGNQPQHF.